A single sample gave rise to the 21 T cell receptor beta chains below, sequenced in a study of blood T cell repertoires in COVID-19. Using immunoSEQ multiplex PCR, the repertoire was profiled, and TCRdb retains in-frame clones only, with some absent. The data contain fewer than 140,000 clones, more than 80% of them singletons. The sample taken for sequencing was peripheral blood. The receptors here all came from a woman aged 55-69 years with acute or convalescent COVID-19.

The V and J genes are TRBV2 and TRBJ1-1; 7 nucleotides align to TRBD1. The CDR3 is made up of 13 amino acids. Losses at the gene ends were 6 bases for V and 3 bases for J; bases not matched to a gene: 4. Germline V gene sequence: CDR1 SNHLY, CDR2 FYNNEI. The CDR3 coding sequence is TGTGCCAGCAGGTGGACAGGAGACACTGAAGCTTTCTTT. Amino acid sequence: CASRWTGDTEAFF.

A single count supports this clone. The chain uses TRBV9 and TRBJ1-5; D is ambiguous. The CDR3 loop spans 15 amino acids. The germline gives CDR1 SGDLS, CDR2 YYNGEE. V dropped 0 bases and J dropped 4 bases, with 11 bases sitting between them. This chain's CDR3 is CASSVGSAGNQPQHF. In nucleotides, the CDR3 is TGTGCCAGCAGCGTAGGATCGGCGGGGAATCAGCCCCAGCATTTT.

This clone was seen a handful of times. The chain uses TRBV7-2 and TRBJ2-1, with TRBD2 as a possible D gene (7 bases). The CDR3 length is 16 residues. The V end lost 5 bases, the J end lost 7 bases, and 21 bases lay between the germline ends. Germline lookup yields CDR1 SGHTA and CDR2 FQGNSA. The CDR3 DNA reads TGTGCCAGCAGCCCGAACCCCGGGGGGCTTCTTAATGAGCAGTTCTTC. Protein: CASSPNPGGLLNEQFF.

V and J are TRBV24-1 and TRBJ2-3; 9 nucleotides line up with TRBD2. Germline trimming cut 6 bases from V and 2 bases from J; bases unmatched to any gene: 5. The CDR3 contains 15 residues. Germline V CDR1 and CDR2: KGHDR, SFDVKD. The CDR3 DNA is TGTGCCACCAGTAGCCAGCGGGAGGACACAGATACGCAGTATTTT. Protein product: CATSSQREDTDTQYF.

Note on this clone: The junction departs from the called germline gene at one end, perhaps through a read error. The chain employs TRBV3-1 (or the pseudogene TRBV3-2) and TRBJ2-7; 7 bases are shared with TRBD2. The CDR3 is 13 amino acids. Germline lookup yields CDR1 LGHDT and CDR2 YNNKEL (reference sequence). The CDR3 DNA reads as TGTGCCAGCAGCCAAGAAGCGGGATTTTCTAAGAACTTC. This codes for CASSQEAGFSKNF.

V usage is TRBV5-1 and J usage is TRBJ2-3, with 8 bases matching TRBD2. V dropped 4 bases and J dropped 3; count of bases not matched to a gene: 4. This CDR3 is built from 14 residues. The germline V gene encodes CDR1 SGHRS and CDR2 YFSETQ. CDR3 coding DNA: TGCGCCAGCAGCAGGAGCGGGAGAACAGATACGCAGTATTTT. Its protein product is CASSRSGRTDTQYF.

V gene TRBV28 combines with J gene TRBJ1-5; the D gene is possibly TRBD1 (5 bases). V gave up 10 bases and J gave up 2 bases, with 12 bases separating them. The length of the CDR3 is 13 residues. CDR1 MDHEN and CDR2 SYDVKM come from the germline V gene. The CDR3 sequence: CAMGGVRNQPQHF. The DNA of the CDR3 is TGTGCCATGGGGGGAGTCCGCAATCAGCCCCAGCATTTT.

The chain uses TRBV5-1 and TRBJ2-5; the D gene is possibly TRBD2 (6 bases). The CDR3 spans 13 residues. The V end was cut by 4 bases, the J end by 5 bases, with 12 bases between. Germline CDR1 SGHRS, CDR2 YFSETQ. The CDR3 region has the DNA TGCGCCAGCAGCCCCCGTGGGGGGGAGACCCAGTACTTC. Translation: CASSPRGGETQYF.

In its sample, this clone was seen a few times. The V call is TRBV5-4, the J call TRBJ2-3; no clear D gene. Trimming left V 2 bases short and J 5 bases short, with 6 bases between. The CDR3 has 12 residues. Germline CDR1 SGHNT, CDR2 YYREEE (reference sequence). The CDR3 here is CASSLSQDTQYF. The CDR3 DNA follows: TGTGCCAGCAGCTTATCACAAGATACGCAGTATTTT.

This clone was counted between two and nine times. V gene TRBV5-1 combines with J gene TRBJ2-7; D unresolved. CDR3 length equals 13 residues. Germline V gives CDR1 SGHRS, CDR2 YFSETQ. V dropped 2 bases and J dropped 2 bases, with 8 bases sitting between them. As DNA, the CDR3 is TGCGCCAGCAGCTTCTCACATACCTACGAGCAGTACTTC. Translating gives CASSFSHTYEQYF.

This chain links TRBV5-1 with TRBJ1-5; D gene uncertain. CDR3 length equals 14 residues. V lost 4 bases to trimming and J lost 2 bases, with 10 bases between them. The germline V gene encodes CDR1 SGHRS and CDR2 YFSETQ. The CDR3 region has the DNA TGCGCCAGCAGCCAAATCAGTGGCAATCAGCCCCAGCATTTT. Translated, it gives CASSQISGNQPQHF.

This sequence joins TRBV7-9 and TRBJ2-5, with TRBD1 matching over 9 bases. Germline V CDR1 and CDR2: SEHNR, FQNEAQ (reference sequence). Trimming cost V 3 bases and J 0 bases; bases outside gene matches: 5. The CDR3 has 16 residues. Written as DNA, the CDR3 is TGTGCCAGCAGCTTTACAACAGGGGGCTACCAAGAGACCCAGTACTTC. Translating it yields CASSFTTGGYQETQYF.

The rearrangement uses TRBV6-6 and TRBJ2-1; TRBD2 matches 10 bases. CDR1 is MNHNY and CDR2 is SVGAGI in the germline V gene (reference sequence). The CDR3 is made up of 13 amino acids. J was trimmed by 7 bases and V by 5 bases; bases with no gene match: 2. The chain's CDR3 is CASSLTSGNEQFF. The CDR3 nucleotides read TGTGCCAGCAGTCTGACTAGCGGGAATGAGCAGTTCTTC.

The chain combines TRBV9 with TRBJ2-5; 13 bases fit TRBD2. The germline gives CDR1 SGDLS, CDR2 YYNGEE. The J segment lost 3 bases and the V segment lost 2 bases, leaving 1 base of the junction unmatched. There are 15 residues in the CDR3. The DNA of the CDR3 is TGTGCCAGCAGCGTCGGGACTAGCGGGGAAGAGACCCAGTACTTC. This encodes CASSVGTSGEETQYF.

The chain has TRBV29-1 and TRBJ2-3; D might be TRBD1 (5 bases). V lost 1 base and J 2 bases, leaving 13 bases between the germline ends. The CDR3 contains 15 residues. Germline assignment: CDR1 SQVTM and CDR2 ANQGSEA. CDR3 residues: CSVEGGRQNTDTQYF. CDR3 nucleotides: TGCAGCGTTGAAGGTGGCAGACAGAACACAGATACGCAGTATTTT.

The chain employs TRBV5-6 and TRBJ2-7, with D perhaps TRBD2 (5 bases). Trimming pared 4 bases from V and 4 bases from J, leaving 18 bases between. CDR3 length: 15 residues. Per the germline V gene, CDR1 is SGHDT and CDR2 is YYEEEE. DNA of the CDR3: TGTGCCAGCAGCCCGGCGGGTAGGGCTAGGTACGAGCAGTACTTC. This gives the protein CASSPAGRARYEQYF.

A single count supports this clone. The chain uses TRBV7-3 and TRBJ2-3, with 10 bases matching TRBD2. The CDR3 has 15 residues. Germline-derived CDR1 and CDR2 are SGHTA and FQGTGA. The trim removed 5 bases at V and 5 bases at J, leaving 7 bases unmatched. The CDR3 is CASSISSGSRDTQYF. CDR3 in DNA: TGTGCCAGCAGCATCTCTAGCGGGAGTCGAGATACGCAGTATTTT.

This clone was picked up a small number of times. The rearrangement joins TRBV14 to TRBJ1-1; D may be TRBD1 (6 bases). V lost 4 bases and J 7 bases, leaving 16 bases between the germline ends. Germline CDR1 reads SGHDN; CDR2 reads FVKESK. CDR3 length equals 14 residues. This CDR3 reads CASSRTQGWDEAFF. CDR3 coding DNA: TGTGCCAGCAGCCGGACACAGGGATGGGATGAAGCTTTCTTT.

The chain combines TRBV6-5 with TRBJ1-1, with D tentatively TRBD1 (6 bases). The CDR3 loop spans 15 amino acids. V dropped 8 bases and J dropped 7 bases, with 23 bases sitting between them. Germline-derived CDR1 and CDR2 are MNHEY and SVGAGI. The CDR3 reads CASLPLPGTRIEAFF. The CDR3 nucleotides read TGTGCCAGCCTCCCTCTCCCGGGGACACGGATTGAAGCTTTCTTT.

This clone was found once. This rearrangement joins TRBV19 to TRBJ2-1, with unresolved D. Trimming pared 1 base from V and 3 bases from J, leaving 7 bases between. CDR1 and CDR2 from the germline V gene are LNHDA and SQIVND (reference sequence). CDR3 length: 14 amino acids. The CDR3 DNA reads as TGTGCCAGTAGTATAGGGGCAGGCTACAATGAGCAGTTCTTC. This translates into CASSIGAGYNEQFF.

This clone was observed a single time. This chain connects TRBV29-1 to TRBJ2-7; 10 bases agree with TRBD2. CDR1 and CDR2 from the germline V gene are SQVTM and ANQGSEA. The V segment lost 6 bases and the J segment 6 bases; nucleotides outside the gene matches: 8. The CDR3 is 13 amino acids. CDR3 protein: CSVTGTSAGEQYF. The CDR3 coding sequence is TGCAGCGTGACCGGGACTAGCGCAGGCGAGCAGTACTTC.